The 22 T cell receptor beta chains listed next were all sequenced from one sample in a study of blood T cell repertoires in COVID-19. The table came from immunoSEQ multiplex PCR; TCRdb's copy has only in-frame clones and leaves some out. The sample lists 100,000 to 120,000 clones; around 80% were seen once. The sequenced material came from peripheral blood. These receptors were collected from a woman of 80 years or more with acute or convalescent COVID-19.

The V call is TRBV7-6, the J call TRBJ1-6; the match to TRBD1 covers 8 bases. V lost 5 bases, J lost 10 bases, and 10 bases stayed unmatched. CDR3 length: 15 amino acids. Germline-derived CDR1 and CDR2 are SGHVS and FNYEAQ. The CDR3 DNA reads TGTGCCAGCAGCCGGACAGGGTTTCCATCATCACCCCTCCACTTT. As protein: CASSRTGFPSSPLHF.

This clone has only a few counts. CDR3 loop: CASSLSTGGLYGYTF. In nucleotides, the CDR3 is TGTGCCAGCAGCTTATCCACAGGGGGCCTCTATGGCTACACCTTC. The V gene is TRBV11-3, the J gene TRBJ1-2, with 9 bases identical to TRBD1. This CDR3 is built from 15 residues. The ends lost 2 bases at V and 4 bases at J; junction bases unmatched: 5. Germline assignment: CDR1 SGHNT and CDR2 YENEEA.

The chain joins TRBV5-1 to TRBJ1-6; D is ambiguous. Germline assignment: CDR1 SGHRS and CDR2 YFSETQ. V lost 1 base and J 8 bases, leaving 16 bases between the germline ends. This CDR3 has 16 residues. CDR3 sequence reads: CASSLQAAMVDSPLHF. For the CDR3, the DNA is TGCGCCAGCAGCTTGCAGGCCGCAATGGTTGATTCACCCCTCCACTTT.

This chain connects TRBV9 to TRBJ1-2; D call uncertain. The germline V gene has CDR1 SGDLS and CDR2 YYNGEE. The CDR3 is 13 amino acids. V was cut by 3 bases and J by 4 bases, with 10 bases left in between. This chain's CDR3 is CASSAGEGYGYTF. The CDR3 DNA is TGTGCCAGCAGCGCCGGGGAGGGCTATGGCTACACCTTC.

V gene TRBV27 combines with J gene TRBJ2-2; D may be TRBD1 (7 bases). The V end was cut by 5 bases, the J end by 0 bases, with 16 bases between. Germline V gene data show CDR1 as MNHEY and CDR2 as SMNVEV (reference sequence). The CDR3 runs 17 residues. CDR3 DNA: TGTGCCAGCAGTCGAATAGGGGGGACAGCGAACACCGGGGAGCTGTTTTTT. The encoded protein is CASSRIGGTANTGELFF.

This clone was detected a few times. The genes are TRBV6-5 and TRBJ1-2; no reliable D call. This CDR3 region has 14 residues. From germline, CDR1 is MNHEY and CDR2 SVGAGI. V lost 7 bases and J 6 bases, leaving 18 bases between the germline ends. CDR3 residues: CASIPSEGSHGYTF. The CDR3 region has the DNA TGTGCCAGCATTCCAAGCGAGGGAAGTCATGGCTACACCTTC.

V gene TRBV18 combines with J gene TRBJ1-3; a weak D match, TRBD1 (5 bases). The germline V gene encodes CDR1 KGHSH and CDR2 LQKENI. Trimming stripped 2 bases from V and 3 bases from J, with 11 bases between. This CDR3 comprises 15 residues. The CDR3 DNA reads TGTGCCAGCTCACCAGGGGCGCAGGGTGGAAACACCATATATTTT. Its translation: CASSPGAQGGNTIYF.

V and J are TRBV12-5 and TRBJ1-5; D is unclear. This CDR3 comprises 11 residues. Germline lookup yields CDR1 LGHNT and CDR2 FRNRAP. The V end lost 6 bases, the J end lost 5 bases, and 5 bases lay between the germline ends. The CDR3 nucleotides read TGTGCTAGTGGCCCGGATCAGCCCCAGCATTTT. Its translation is CASGPDQPQHF.

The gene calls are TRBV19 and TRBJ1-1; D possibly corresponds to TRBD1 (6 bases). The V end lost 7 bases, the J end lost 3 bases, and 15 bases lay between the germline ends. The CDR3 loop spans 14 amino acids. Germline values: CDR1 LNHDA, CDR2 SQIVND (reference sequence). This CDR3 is CASTVDSGDTEAFF. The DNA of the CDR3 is TGTGCCAGTACCGTGGACAGTGGGGACACTGAAGCTTTCTTT.

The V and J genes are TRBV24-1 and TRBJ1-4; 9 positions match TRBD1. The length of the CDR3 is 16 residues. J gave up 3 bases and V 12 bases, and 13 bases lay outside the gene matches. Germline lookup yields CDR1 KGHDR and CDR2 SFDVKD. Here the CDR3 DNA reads TGTGCCTCCCGGGACAGGGCGTGTATGGCTAATGAAAAACTGTTTTTT. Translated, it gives CASRDRACMANEKLFF.

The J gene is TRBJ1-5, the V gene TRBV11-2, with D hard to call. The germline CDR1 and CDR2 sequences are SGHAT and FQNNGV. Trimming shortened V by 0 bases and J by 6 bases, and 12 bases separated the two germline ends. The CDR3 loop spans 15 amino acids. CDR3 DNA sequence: TGTGCCAGCAGCTTAGATGGCCCCGGGAGTCAGCCCCAGCATTTT. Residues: CASSLDGPGSQPQHF. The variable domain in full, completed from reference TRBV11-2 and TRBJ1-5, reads EAGVAQSPRYKIIEKRQSVAFWCNPISGHATLYWYQQILGQGPKLLIQFQNNGVVDDSQLPKDRFSAERLKGVDSTLKIQPAKLEDSAVYLCASSLDGPGSQPQHFGDGTRLSIL.

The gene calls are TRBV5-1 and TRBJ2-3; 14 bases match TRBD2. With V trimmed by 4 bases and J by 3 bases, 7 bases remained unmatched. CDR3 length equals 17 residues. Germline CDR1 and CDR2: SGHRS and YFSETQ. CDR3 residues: CASSEGLAGVRTDTQYF. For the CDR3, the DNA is TGCGCCAGCAGCGAGGGACTAGCGGGAGTGAGAACAGATACGCAGTATTTT.

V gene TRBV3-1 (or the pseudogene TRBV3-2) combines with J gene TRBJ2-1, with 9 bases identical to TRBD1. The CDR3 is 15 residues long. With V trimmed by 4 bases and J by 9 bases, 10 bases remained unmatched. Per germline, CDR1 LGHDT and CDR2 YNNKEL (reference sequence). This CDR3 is CASSLHGQGYVEQFF. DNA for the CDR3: TGTGCCAGCAGCCTTCATGGACAGGGGTATGTTGAGCAGTTCTTC.

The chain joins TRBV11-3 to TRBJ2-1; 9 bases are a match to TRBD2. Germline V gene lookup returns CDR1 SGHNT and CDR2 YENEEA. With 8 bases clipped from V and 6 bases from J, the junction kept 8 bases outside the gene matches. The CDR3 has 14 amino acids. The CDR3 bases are TGTGCCAGCCAACGCGGGACTAGCAGCAATGAGCAGTTCTTC. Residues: CASQRGTSSNEQFF.

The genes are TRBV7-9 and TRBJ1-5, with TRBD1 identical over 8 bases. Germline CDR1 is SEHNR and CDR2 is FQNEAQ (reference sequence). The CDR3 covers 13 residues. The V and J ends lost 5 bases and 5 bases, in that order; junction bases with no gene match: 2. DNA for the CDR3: TGTGCCAGCAGCCAACAGGGGGATCAGCCCCAGCATTTT. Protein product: CASSQQGDQPQHF. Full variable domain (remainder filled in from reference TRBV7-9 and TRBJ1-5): DTGVSQNPRHKITKRGQNVTFRCDPISEHNRLYWYRQTLGQGPEFLTYFQNEAQLEKSRLLSDRFSAERPKGSFSTLEIQRTEQGDSAMYLCASSQQGDQPQHFGDGTRLSIL.

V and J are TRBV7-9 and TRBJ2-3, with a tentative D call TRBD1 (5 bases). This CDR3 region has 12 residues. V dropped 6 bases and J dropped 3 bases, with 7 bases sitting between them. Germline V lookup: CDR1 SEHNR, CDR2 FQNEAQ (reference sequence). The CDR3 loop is CASSKGTDTQYF. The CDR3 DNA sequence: TGTGCCAGCAGTAAGGGGACAGATACGCAGTATTTT. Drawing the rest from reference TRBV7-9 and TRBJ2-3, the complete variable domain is DTGVSQNPRHKITKRGQNVTFRCDPISEHNRLYWYRQTLGQGPEFLTYFQNEAQLEKSRLLSDRFSAERPKGSFSTLEIQRTEQGDSAMYLCASSKGTDTQYFGPGTRLTVL.

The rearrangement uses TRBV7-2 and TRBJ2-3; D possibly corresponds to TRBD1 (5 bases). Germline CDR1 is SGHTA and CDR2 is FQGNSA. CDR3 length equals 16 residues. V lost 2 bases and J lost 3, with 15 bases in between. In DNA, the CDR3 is TGTGCCAGCAGCTTAAGACAGTACCAAGGGACAGATACGCAGTATTTT. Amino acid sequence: CASSLRQYQGTDTQYF.

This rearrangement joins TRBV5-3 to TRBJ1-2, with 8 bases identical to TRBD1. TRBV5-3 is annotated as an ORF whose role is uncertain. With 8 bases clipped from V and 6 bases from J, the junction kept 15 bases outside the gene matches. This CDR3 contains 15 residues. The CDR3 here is CASPEKEDRVNGYTF. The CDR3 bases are TGTGCCAGTCCCGAGAAGGAGGACAGGGTGAATGGCTACACCTTC.

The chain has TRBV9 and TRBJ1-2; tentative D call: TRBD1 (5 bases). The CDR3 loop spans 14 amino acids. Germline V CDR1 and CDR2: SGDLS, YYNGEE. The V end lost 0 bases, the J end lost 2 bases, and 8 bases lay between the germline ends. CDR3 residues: CASSVASGNYGYTF. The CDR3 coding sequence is TGTGCCAGCAGCGTAGCCTCAGGGAACTATGGCTACACCTTC. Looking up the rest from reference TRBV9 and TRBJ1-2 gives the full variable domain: DSGVTQTPKHLITATGQRVTLRCSPRSGDLSVYWYQQSLDQGLQFLIQYYNGEERAKGNILERFSAQQFPDLHSELNLSSLELGDSALYFCASSVASGNYGYTFGSGTRLTVV.

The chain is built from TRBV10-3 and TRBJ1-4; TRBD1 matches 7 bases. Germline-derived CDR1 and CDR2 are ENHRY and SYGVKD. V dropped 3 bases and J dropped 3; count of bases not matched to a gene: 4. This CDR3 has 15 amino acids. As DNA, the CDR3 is TGTGCCATCAGTGACCCGACAGGGTCTAATGAAAAACTGTTTTTT. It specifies CAISDPTGSNEKLFF.

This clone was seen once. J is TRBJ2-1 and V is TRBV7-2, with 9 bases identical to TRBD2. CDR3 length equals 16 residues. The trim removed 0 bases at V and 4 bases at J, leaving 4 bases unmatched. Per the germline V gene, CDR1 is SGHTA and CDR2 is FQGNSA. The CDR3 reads CASSLATAGGYNEQFF. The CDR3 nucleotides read TGTGCCAGCAGCTTAGCGACTGCGGGGGGGTACAATGAGCAGTTCTTC.

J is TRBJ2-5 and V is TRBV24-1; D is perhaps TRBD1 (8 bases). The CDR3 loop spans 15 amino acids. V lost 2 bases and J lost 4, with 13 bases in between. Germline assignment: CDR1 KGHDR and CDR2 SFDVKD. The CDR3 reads CATSDSTGGGETQYF. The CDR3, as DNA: TGTGCCACCAGTGATTCCACAGGGGGGGGAGAGACCCAGTACTTC.